This TCR beta chain originates from a study of blood T cell repertoires in COVID-19. Turning to the study itself: Samples taken during acute and convalescent COVID-19 were collected in the United States, Italy and Spain. Sources were T cells, B-cell-depleted T cells, or PBMCs; the material itself was cDNA or gDNA.

Assay used: immunoSEQ multiplex PCR; TCRdb lists only in-frame clones, some missing. The sample has about 440,000 clones, approximately 88% seen once. Seattle patients were enrolled while actively infected and followed longitudinally. Germline V gives CDR1 KGHSH, CDR2 LQKENI. V was shortened by 5 bases and J by 1 base, with 8 bases between the two germline ends. This CDR3 is built from 14 residues. This chain links TRBV18 with TRBJ2-2; D uncertain. The sequencing sample was made of peripheral blood. The clonotype originates from a woman in her fifties or sixties with COVID-19, enrolled during active disease. DNA for the CDR3: TGTGCCAGCTCATCCGCAGGGAACACCGGGGAGCTGTTTTTT. Protein sequence: CASSSAGNTGELFF.